Shown below are 32 T cell receptor beta chains from a single sample sequenced in a study of T cells after yellow fever vaccination. TCRdb processed the 5' RACE reads anew with MiXCR; each CDR3 protein has one entry. The sample has around 300,000 distinct CDR3 sequences, approximately 4% seen once. Sequences were derived from PBMCs, sampled 5 days after the yellow fever booster vaccination. Receptors originate from a man between 18 and 29 years old who received the YFV17D yellow fever vaccine.

The rearrangement uses TRBV6-5 and TRBJ2-5; a weak D match, TRBD2 (6 bases). Germline CDR1 is MNHEY and CDR2 is SVGAGI. Trimming removed 6 bases at V and 5 bases at J, with 28 bases between. The CDR3 contains 18 residues. In nucleotides, the CDR3 is TGTGCCAGCAGCCCCAGTGTGGTAGCGCCTCGGGGGAGCGAGACCCAGTACTTC. Translating it yields CASSPSVVAPRGSETQYF.

In this sample, this clonotype turned up a few times. The gene calls are TRBV4-2 and TRBJ2-3; 11 nucleotides agree with TRBD2. The CDR3 covers 16 residues. In germline, CDR1 is LGHNA, CDR2 YNFKEQ. After removal of 2 bases from V and 2 bases from J, the junction contained 3 bases not matched to a gene. The CDR3 here is CASSQLAGGPTDTQYF. In nucleotides, the CDR3 is TGTGCCAGCAGCCAACTAGCGGGGGGTCCCACAGATACGCAGTATTTT.

The table lists this clonotype with a few counts. The rearrangement links TRBV7-8 to TRBJ1-5; a weak D match, TRBD1 (5 bases). This CDR3 is 13 amino acids long. Germline CDR1 and CDR2: SGHVS and FQNEAQ. V lost 4 bases and J lost 5, with 9 bases in between. CDR3: CASSSGRDQPQHF. CDR3 nucleotides: TGTGCCAGCAGCTCGGGCAGGGATCAGCCCCAGCATTTT.

Many counts were recorded for this clonotype. The J gene is TRBJ1-6, the V gene TRBV20-1; D not certain. Trimming removed 6 bases at V and 8 bases at J, with 14 bases between. Germline V CDR1 and CDR2: DFQATT, SNEGSKA (reference sequence). CDR3 size: 13 residues. CDR3 sequence (DNA): TGCAGTGCCACTACTGATATTGATTCACCCCTCCACTTT. Its translation: CSATTDIDSPLHF.

This clonotype was picked up many times. The chain has TRBV10-3 and TRBJ2-3; 7 bases match TRBD2. Trimming cost V 6 bases and J 9 bases; bases outside gene matches: 6. This CDR3 region has 12 residues. Per the germline V gene, CDR1 is ENHRY and CDR2 is SYGVKD. The CDR3 DNA is TGTGCCATCAGGGGGGGGAGGGAGACGCAGTATTTT. Residues: CAIRGGRETQYF.

This clonotype was observed a handful of times. J is TRBJ2-7 and V is TRBV6-6, with D hard to call. Germline V gene sequence: CDR1 MNHNY, CDR2 SVGAGI (reference sequence). V was trimmed by 5 bases and J by 2 bases, leaving 13 bases between them. The CDR3 is 14 amino acids. Here the CDR3 reads CASSPRATAYEQYF. The CDR3 DNA sequence: TGTGCCAGCAGTCCACGGGCGACGGCCTACGAGCAGTACTTC.

This clonotype was seen only a few times. The chain couples TRBV19 to TRBJ1-6; 8 nucleotides agree with TRBD1. The CDR3 runs to 16 residues. Germline V gene sequence: CDR1 LNHDA, CDR2 SQIVND (reference sequence). J gave up 7 bases and V 7 bases, and 12 bases lay outside the gene matches. In DNA, the CDR3 is TGTGCCAGTACCCGAAGGGGGACAGGAGAAAATTCACCCCTCCACTTT. This codes for CASTRRGTGENSPLHF.

As for this clonotype: A much larger clonotype is one base distant, so this may be a read error. V usage is TRBV20-1 and J usage is TRBJ2-3; perhaps TRBD1 as D (6 bases). V was trimmed by 3 bases and J by 2 bases, leaving 12 bases between them. The CDR3 covers 14 residues. In germline, CDR1 is DFQATT, CDR2 SNEGSKA (reference sequence). The CDR3 DNA reads TGCAGTGCTAGGGGGGCAGGGGCCACAGATACGCAGTATTTT. This codes for CSARGAGATDTQYF.

The chain uses TRBV6-6 and TRBJ1-5; D is unresolved. This CDR3 spans 13 amino acids. V shed 5 bases and J shed 7 bases, with 12 bases lying between them. Germline V CDR1 and CDR2: MNHNY, SVGAGI (reference sequence). The CDR3 bases are TGTGCCAGCAGTAGGGAGCAACGACAGCCCCAGCATTTT. This translates into CASSREQRQPQHF.

V and J are TRBV5-1 and TRBJ1-1; a possible D gene is TRBD1 (5 bases). The CDR3 extends over 13 amino acids. V lost 4 bases and J 4 bases, leaving 11 bases between the germline ends. The germline V gene encodes CDR1 SGHRS and CDR2 YFSETQ. The CDR3 is CASSRVGRTEAFF. CDR3 in DNA: TGCGCCAGCAGCCGAGTGGGGCGCACTGAAGCTTTCTTT.

CDR3 sequence reads: CSVNIGSHEQYF. CDR3 nucleotides: TGCAGCGTTAATATCGGATCCCACGAGCAGTACTTC. The V and J genes are TRBV29-1 and TRBJ2-7; no clear D. The CDR3 runs 12 residues. V shed 5 bases and J shed 5 bases, with 13 bases lying between them. Germline V gene data show CDR1 as SQVTM and CDR2 as ANQGSEA.

The table lists this clonotype with a few counts. This chain uses TRBV24-1 with TRBJ2-3; D is undetermined. Germline V gives CDR1 KGHDR, CDR2 SFDVKD. The CDR3 has 14 residues. Trimming took 2 bases from V and 5 from J, leaving 10 bases between them. This chain's CDR3 is CATSDSGLIDTQYF. The DNA for the CDR3 is TGTGCCACCAGTGATTCGGGCCTAATAGATACGCAGTATTTT.

The J gene is TRBJ2-5, the V gene TRBV7-9, with a possible D match to TRBD1 (6 bases). The CDR3 totals 13 residues. V gave up 5 bases and J gave up 0 bases, with 7 bases separating them. Germline CDR1 is SEHNR and CDR2 is FQNEAQ (reference sequence). DNA of the CDR3: TGTGCCAGCAGCGACAGGTACCAAGAGACCCAGTACTTC. This encodes CASSDRYQETQYF.

This clonotype was picked up a small number of times. The V gene is TRBV4-3, the J gene TRBJ1-1; D remains unclear. CDR1 is LGHNA and CDR2 is YSLEER in the germline V gene. Trimming pared 4 bases from V and 8 bases from J, leaving 17 bases between. The CDR3 sequence is 14 residues long. The CDR3 protein is CASSPLIGQHEAFF. In DNA form, the CDR3 reads TGCGCCAGCAGCCCCCTTATCGGTCAACACGAAGCTTTCTTT.

The gene calls are TRBV7-2 and TRBJ1-1; no reliable D call. Per the germline V gene, CDR1 is SGHTA and CDR2 is FQGNSA. The CDR3 contains 14 residues. Between the trimmed V and J ends, which lost 2 bases and 6 bases, there was a span of 13 bases. CDR3 DNA sequence: TGTGCCAGCAGCTTAATGGGAAGGGCCGCTGAAGCTTTCTTT. It encodes CASSLMGRAAEAFF.

Many counts were recorded for this clonotype. The chain employs TRBV20-1 and TRBJ2-3, with TRBD2 identical over 8 bases. This CDR3 is 14 amino acids long. Germline CDR1 and CDR2: DFQATT and SNEGSKA (reference sequence). V shed 0 bases and J 1 base; nucleotides not matched to a gene: 0. CDR3: CSARDSGGTDTQYF. DNA for the CDR3: TGCAGTGCTAGAGATAGCGGGGGCACAGATACGCAGTATTTT.

This clonotype turned up a few times. This rearrangement joins TRBV7-9 to TRBJ2-7; D may be TRBD2 (5 bases). From germline, CDR1 is SEHNR and CDR2 FQNEAQ (reference sequence). The CDR3 runs to 14 residues. With 2 bases removed from V and 6 bases from J, the gap between germline ends came to 14 bases. CDR3 residues: CASSLSGDPSEQYF. CDR3 coding DNA: TGTGCCAGCAGCTTATCCGGGGATCCCTCCGAGCAGTACTTC.

This clonotype appeared a few times. This chain uses TRBV3-1 with TRBJ1-6, with D uncertain. The CDR3 loop spans 16 amino acids. Trimming stripped 5 bases from V and 10 bases from J, with 21 bases between. Germline V gene data show CDR1 as LGHDT and CDR2 as YNNKEL (reference sequence). The CDR3 region has the DNA TGTGCCAGCAGCAGCCACCCAGGTGTAGTGGGATCACCCCTCCACTTT. Its protein is CASSSHPGVVGSPLHF. Full variable domain (outside the CDR3, taken from reference TRBV3-1 and TRBJ1-6): DTAVSQTPKYLVTQMGNDKSIKCEQNLGHDTMYWYKQDSKKFLKIMFSYNNKELIINETVPNRFSPKSPDKAHLNLHINSLELGDSAVYFCASSSHPGVVGSPLHFGNGTRLTVT.

V and J are TRBV30 and TRBJ1-5; no firm D call. Deletions cut 0 bases from V and 7 bases from J, with 13 bases between. The length of the CDR3 is 14 residues. Germline V gene sequence: CDR1 GTSNPN, CDR2 SVGIG (reference sequence). This chain's CDR3 is CAWSVAARWQPQHF. The CDR3 DNA sequence: TGTGCCTGGAGTGTTGCGGCCCGGTGGCAGCCCCAGCATTTT. Complete variable domain (other parts from reference TRBV30 and TRBJ1-5): SQTIHQWPATLVQPVGSPLSLECTVEGTSNPNLYWYRQAAGRGLQLLFYSVGIGQISSEVPQNLSASRPQDRQFILSSKKLLLSDSGFYLCAWSVAARWQPQHFGDGTRLSIL.

V is TRBV5-1 and J is TRBJ2-3; possibly TRBD1 for D (5 bases). Between the trimmed V and J ends, which lost 3 bases and 2 bases, there was a span of 10 bases. The CDR3 length is 14 residues. Germline V gene lookup returns CDR1 SGHRS and CDR2 YFSETQ. The CDR3 DNA follows: TGCGCCAGCAGCTCTCAGGGATTCACAGATACGCAGTATTTT. Its translation: CASSSQGFTDTQYF. Using reference TRBV5-1 and TRBJ2-3 for the parts outside the CDR3, the full variable domain is KAGVTQTPRYLIKTRGQQVTLSCSPISGHRSVSWYQQTPGQGLQFLFEYFSETQRNKGNFPGRFSGRQFSNSRSEMNVSTLELGDSALYLCASSSQGFTDTQYFGPGTRLTVL.

The table lists this clonotype with a few counts. The CDR3 protein is CASRPGALGWQETQYF. In nucleotides, the CDR3 is TGCGCCAGCAGACCCGGGGCGCTAGGGTGGCAAGAGACCCAGTACTTC. The chain recombines TRBV5-1 with TRBJ2-5, with D perhaps TRBD1 or TRBD2 (5 bases each). This CDR3 has 16 residues. CDR1 and CDR2 (germline): SGHRS, YFSETQ. V gave up 5 bases and J gave up 2 bases, with 19 bases separating them.

The rearrangement uses TRBV29-1 and TRBJ2-7; TRBD1 agrees at 10 bases. The CDR3 is 13 residues long. Germline CDR1 reads SQVTM; CDR2 reads ANQGSEA. After removal of 4 bases from V and 2 bases from J, the junction contained 2 bases not matched to a gene. In DNA, the CDR3 is TGCAGCGTTGGGGACAGGGGCACCTACGAGCAGTACTTC. This translates into CSVGDRGTYEQYF.

The genes are TRBV11-2 and TRBJ2-3, with 10 bases lining up with TRBD1. The junction had 8 bases not matched to a gene; V was cut back by 5 bases and J by 3 bases. The germline V gene has CDR1 SGHAT and CDR2 FQNNGV. CDR3 length: 16 residues. The CDR3 loop is CASSPRRTGGTDTQYF. CDR3 sequence (DNA): TGTGCCAGCAGCCCCAGACGGACAGGGGGGACAGATACGCAGTATTTT.

This clonotype was detected many times. The chain uses TRBV5-1 and TRBJ2-5; D not certain. CDR3 size: 14 residues. The V gene lost 4 bases and the J gene lost 5 bases, with 15 bases spanning the gap. Looked up from germline, CDR1 is SGHRS and CDR2 is YFSETQ. DNA for the CDR3: TGCGCCAGCAGCCAATCTTTCGTAGCCGAGACCCAGTACTTC. Its protein product is CASSQSFVAETQYF.

In this sample, this clonotype turned up a few times. The DNA of the CDR3 is TGCAGTGCTAGAGACCCCGGGACAACGGACATTCAGTACTTC. It codes for CSARDPGTTDIQYF. V usage is TRBV20-1 and J usage is TRBJ2-4; a possible D gene is TRBD1 (6 bases). V lost 0 bases and J 8 bases, leaving 14 bases between the germline ends. Germline V gene data show CDR1 as DFQATT and CDR2 as SNEGSKA (reference sequence). The CDR3 runs 14 residues.

At least ten counts were recorded for this clonotype. This chain connects TRBV10-3 to TRBJ1-1, with D possibly being TRBD1 (5 bases). The CDR3 is 16 amino acids. Deletions cut 3 bases from V and 0 bases from J, with 14 bases between. The germline V gene encodes CDR1 ENHRY and CDR2 SYGVKD. The CDR3 coding sequence is TGTGCCATCAGTGACGCCCCCGGGACCGTGAACACTGAAGCTTTCTTT. Protein product: CAISDAPGTVNTEAFF.

This clonotype was observed many times. This chain uses TRBV4-1 with TRBJ2-7; 12 bases line up with TRBD2. Germline CDR1 and CDR2: MGHRA and YSYEKL. Trimming at V came to 2 bases and at J to 2 bases, leaving 1 base not matched to a gene. CDR3 length equals 15 residues. In DNA, the CDR3 is TGCGCCAGCAGCCAACTAGCGGGGGGGCCCTACGAGCAGTACTTC. Amino acid sequence: CASSQLAGGPYEQYF.

This chain joins TRBV7-9 and TRBJ1-2; 7 bases align to TRBD1. The CDR3 is made up of 15 amino acids. V lost 1 base and J lost 4; bases outside the gene matches: 6. Germline CDR1 is SEHNR and CDR2 is FQNEAQ (reference sequence). CDR3 loop: CASSLVGGTVYGYTF. The CDR3 nucleotides read TGTGCCAGCAGCTTAGTAGGCGGGACAGTCTATGGCTACACCTTC. Based on the CDR3 plus reference TRBV7-9 and TRBJ1-2, the full variable domain is DTGVSQNPRHKITKRGQNVTFRCDPISEHNRLYWYRQTLGQGPEFLTYFQNEAQLEKSRLLSDRFSAERPKGSFSTLEIQRTEQGDSAMYLCASSLVGGTVYGYTFGSGTRLTVV.

The chain combines TRBV7-2 with TRBJ1-6; 7 positions agree with TRBD1. The CDR3 has 12 amino acids. After removal of 4 bases from V and 14 bases from J, the junction contained 5 bases not matched to a gene. Germline V gene lookup returns CDR1 SGHTA and CDR2 FQGNSA. The CDR3 DNA sequence: TGTGCCAGCAGCTGGGACAGCCGAGCCCTCCACTTT. Translation gives CASSWDSRALHF. The variable domain in full, with the rest retrieved from reference TRBV7-2 and TRBJ1-6, is GAGVSQSPSNKVTEKGKDVELRCDPISGHTALYWYRQSLGQGLEFLIYFQGNSAPDKSGLPSDRFSAERTGGSVSTLTIQRTQQEDSAVYLCASSWDSRALHFGNGTRLTVT.

The rearrangement joins TRBV12-3 or TRBV12-4 to TRBJ2-3, with 7 bases identical to TRBD2. With V trimmed by 5 bases and J by 3 bases, 5 bases remained unmatched. This CDR3 comprises 14 residues. In DNA form, the CDR3 reads TGTGCCAGCAGTCCGGGACTACCGACAGATACGCAGTATTTT. Translating gives CASSPGLPTDTQYF.

The chain couples TRBV7-4 to TRBJ2-7; D not resolved. The V end was cut by 0 bases, the J end by 1 base, with 19 bases between. Germline V gene sequence: CDR1 SGHVT, CDR2 SQSDAQ. The CDR3 spans 18 residues. CDR3 sequence reads: CASSLAPPPTRESYEQYV. The CDR3, as DNA: TGTGCCAGCAGCTTAGCGCCCCCGCCGACGCGAGAATCCTACGAGCAGTACGTC.

This clonotype was seen a few times. V is TRBV11-2 and J is TRBJ2-1; D tentatively fits TRBD1 or TRBD2 (5 bases each). The CDR3 length is 16 residues. CDR1 SGHAT and CDR2 FQNNGV come from the germline V gene. Trimming took off 1 base at V and 4 bases at J, with 14 bases between the two ends. The CDR3 DNA reads TGTGCCAGCAGCTTAGTTTGGGACCCTATGTACAATGAGCAGTTCTTC. Translation gives CASSLVWDPMYNEQFF.